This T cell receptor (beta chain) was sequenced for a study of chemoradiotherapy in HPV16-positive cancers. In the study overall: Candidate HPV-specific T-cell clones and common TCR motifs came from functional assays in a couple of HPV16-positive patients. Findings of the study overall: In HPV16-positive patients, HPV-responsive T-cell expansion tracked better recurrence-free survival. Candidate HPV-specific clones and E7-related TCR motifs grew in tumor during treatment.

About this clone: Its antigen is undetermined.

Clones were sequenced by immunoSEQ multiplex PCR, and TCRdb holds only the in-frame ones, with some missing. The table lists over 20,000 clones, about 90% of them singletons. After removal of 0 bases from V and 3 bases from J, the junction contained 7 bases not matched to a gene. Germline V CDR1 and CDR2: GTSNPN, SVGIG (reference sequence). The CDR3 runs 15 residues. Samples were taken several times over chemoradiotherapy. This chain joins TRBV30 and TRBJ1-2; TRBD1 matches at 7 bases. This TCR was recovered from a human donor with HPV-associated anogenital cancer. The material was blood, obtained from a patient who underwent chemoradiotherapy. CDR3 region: CAWSVPDRSHYGYTF. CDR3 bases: TGTGCCTGGAGTGTACCGGACAGGAGCCACTATGGCTACACCTTC.